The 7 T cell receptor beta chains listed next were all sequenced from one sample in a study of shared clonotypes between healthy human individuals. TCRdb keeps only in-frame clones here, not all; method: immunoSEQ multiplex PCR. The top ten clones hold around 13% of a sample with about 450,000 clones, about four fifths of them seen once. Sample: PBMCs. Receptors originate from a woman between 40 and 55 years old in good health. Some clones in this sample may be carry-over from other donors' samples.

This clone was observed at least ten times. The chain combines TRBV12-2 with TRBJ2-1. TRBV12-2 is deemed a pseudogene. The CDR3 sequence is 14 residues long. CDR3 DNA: TGTGCAAGTCGCTTAGGGAGGGACAACGGAGTGCAGTTCTTC. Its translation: CASRLGRDNGVQFF.

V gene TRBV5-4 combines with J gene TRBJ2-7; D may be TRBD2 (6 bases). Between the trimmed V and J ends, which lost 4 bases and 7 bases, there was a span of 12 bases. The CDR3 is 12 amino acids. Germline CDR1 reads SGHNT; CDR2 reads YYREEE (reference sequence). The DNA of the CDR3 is TGTGCCAGCAGCGGGCGGGACCAGGAGCAGTACTTC. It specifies CASSGRDQEQYF. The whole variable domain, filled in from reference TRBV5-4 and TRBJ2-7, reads ETGVTQSPTHLIKTRGQQVTLRCSSQSGHNTVSWYQQALGQGPQFIFQYYREEENGRGNFPPRFSGLQFPNYSSELNVNALELDDSALYLCASSGRDQEQYFGPGTRLTVT.

In DNA form, the CDR3 reads TGTGCCTCCCTCGAAACGCGCCGGGATTACAATGAGCAGTTCTTC. Amino acids: CASLETRRDYNEQFF. The chain links TRBV30 to TRBJ2-1, with D maybe TRBD2 (5 bases). Trimming shortened V by 7 bases and J by 4 bases, and 20 bases separated the two germline ends. The V gene's germline CDR1 is GTSNPN and CDR2 SVGIG (reference sequence). This CDR3 is built from 15 residues.

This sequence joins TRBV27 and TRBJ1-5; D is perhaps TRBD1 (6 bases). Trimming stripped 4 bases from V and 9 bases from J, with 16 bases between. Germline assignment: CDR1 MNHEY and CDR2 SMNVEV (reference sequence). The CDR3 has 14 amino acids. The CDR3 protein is CASSSTSLQGPQHF. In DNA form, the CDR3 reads TGTGCCAGCAGTTCCACGTCACTACAGGGGCCCCAGCATTTT.

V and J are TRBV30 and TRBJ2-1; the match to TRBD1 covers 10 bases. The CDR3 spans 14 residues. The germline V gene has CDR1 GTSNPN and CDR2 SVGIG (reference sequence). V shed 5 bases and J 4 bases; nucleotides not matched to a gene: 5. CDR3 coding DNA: TGTGCCTGGGGGGACAGGGGACTTTACAATGAGCAGTTCTTC. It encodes CAWGDRGLYNEQFF.

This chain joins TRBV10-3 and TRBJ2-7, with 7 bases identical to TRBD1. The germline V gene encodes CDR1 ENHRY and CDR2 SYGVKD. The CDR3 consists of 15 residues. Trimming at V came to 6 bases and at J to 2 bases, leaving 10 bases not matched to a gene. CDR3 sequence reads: CAIRENTGVTYEQYF. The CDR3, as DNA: TGTGCCATCAGGGAAAATACAGGGGTCACCTACGAGCAGTACTTC.

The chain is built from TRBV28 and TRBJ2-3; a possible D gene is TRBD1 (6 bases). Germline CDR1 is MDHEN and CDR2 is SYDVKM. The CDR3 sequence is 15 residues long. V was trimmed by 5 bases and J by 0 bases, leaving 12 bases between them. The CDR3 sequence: CASSPTGQSTDTQYF. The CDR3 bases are TGTGCCAGCAGTCCAACGGGACAAAGCACAGATACGCAGTATTTT.